This T cell receptor (beta chain) came from a study of cytomegalovirus exposure and HLA in healthy donors. Study findings and constraints: According to reports, the classifier identified cytomegalovirus status with high specificity and sensitivity.

Sequencing used immunoSEQ multiplex PCR; TCRdb keeps in-frame clones, though not all of them. This sample has 260,000 or so clones; 85% to 90% occur once, and the top ten carry 0.92%. Turning to this clone: The antigen is undetermined.

The germline CDR1 and CDR2 sequences are MDHEN and SYDVKM. The V end was cut by 3 bases, the J end by 0 bases, with 15 bases between. This CDR3 has 17 amino acids. Sequencing was done on a sample of PBMCs. The clonotype originates from a woman aged 18-29 years in good health and CMV-seronegative. The genes are TRBV28 and TRBJ2-1; D may be TRBD2 (6 bases). The CDR3 region is CASSFLGRGSSYNEQFF. The CDR3 bases are TGTGCCAGCAGTTTTTTGGGCCGGGGGAGCTCCTACAATGAGCAGTTCTTC.